This T cell receptor beta chain was sequenced for a study of cytomegalovirus exposure and HLA in healthy donors. Details on this clone: Antigen unknown.

The V gene's germline CDR1 is SGHDN and CDR2 FVKESK. V shed 0 bases and J 8 bases; nucleotides not matched to a gene: 9. The CDR3 has 16 amino acids. General observations from the study: In an earlier analysis, in several hundred donors, most V segments appeared productive either ~90% or ~30% of the time.

The PCR was carried out with 60 Vbeta primers and 13 Jbeta primers. This table comes from immunoSEQ multiplex PCR, and its TCRdb copy is limited to in-frame clones, with some not included. The data hold about 140,000 clones, with about three quarters observed a single time. The origin of this receptor is a female donor in good health and CMV-seronegative. Sequencing used PBMCs. The rearrangement joins TRBV14 to TRBJ2-1, with 8 bases fitting TRBD1. Here the CDR3 reads CASSQDLAGGRDEQFF. The CDR3 coding sequence is TGTGCCAGCAGCCAAGATCTGGCAGGGGGCAGGGATGAGCAGTTCTTC.